This T cell receptor (beta chain) was sequenced for a study of T cells after yellow fever vaccination. Background on the study: Fractions low in cell number were prepared with SMART-Seq v4 Ultra Low Input.

This CDR3 region has 16 residues. CDR1 SGHKS and CDR2 YYEKEE come from the germline V gene (reference sequence). Trimming stripped 0 bases from V and 0 bases from J, with 9 bases between. Details on this clonotype: Its antigen is unknown.

Overall study findings and caveats: At 96% for CD4 and just over 85% for CD8, most primary-vaccination clones showed up again after the booster. A weaker but faster secondary response was observed, peaking on day 5 versus 15. CD4 and CD8 compartments shared a small share of clonotypes.

MiXCR, run by TCRdb on the 5' RACE reads, gives a single entry per CDR3 protein. The repertoire includes about 550,000 distinct CDR3 sequences, roughly 21% of them detected once, and roughly 13% sits in the top ten. The chain has TRBV5-5 and TRBJ1-4, with D unclear. Sequencing was performed on PBMCs, taken 15 days after the yellow fever booster vaccination. This receptor was identified in a man younger than 45 who received the YFV17D yellow fever vaccine. The CDR3 coding sequence is TGTGCCAGCAGCTTGGTACAGACTGCAACTAATGAAAAACTGTTTTTT. Encoded protein: CASSLVQTATNEKLFF.